This T cell receptor beta chain was profiled in a study of blood T cell repertoires in COVID-19. The V gene's germline CDR1 is SGHRS and CDR2 YFSETQ. V lost 0 bases, J lost 1 base, and 4 bases stayed unmatched. The CDR3 is made up of 16 amino acids. Clinical history as reported by participants underpinned cohort assignment. The protocol was immunoSEQ multiplex PCR, while the TCRdb copy is restricted to in-frame clones and leaves out a portion. This table has 350,000 to 450,000 clones, about 87% appearing once. The receptor comes from a man aged 35 to 55 in a cohort exposed to, infected with or recovered from COVID-19 (not recorded which). The sample taken for sequencing was PBMCs or T cells enriched from blood (not recorded which). The rearrangement joins TRBV5-1 to TRBJ2-3; TRBD2 matches 8 bases. This chain's CDR3 is CASSLGSGARTDTQYF. Here the CDR3 DNA reads TGCGCCAGCAGCTTGGGTAGCGGGGCCCGCACAGATACGCAGTATTTT.